The 24 T cell receptor beta chains below were found in one sample sequenced in a study of blood T cell repertoires in COVID-19. Measured with immunoSEQ multiplex PCR; TCRdb has only the in-frame clones, and not every one. This sample carries roughly 360,000 clones, roughly 90% of them seen once, and the ten largest clones take approximately 1%. The sequenced sample consisted of PBMCs or T cells enriched from blood (not recorded which). The receptors were sampled from a woman between 25 and 40 years old with acute COVID-19.

This chain uses TRBV11-2 with TRBJ1-1, with D possibly being TRBD1 (6 bases). The CDR3 sequence is 16 residues long. The V end lost 1 base, the J end lost 0 bases, and 12 bases lay between the germline ends. CDR1 is SGHAT, CDR2 FQNNGV, per germline. The CDR3 nucleotides are TGTGCCAGCAGCTTAGGAGGGGCAGGGGTGAACACTGAAGCTTTCTTT. Translation: CASSLGGAGVNTEAFF.

The chain combines TRBV19 with TRBJ1-5; D is perhaps TRBD1 (5 bases). The length of the CDR3 is 13 residues. The germline CDR1 and CDR2 sequences are LNHDA and SQIVND (reference sequence). Trimming left V 6 bases short and J 5 bases short, with 11 bases between. CDR3 in amino acids: CASSTDRDQPQHF. The CDR3 region has the DNA TGTGCCAGTAGCACCGACAGAGATCAGCCCCAGCATTTT.

This rearrangement joins TRBV30 to TRBJ1-2, with 8 bases fitting TRBD1. Germline CDR1 GTSNPN, CDR2 SVGIG (reference sequence). V trimming: 4 bases; J trimming: 8 bases; junction bases outside the gene matches: 3. There are 11 residues in the CDR3. The CDR3 here is CAWNTGGGYTF. For the CDR3, the DNA is TGTGCCTGGAACACAGGGGGGGGCTACACCTTC.

The chain is built from TRBV5-1 and TRBJ1-2; D remains ambiguous. The V end lost 0 bases, the J end lost 4 bases, and 13 bases lay between the germline ends. Germline CDR1 SGHRS, CDR2 YFSETQ. The length of the CDR3 is 15 residues. The CDR3 DNA is TGCGCCAGCAGCTTGGATCCCCCTGTGGCCTATGGCTACACCTTC. The encoded protein is CASSLDPPVAYGYTF.

This clone came up once. The chain couples TRBV7-3 to TRBJ2-3; a possible D gene is TRBD2 (7 bases). CDR1 is SGHTA, CDR2 FQGTGA, per germline. The CDR3 loop spans 15 amino acids. The V end was cut by 4 bases, the J end by 5 bases, with 16 bases between. CDR3 sequence: CASSSTGGPGDTQYF. In DNA form, the CDR3 reads TGTGCCAGCAGCTCGACCGGGGGGCCAGGAGATACGCAGTATTTT.

The chain carries TRBV7-2 and TRBJ2-5; TRBD1 is a possible D gene (5 bases). The CDR3 length is 14 residues. Germline CDR1 and CDR2: SGHTA and FQGNSA. V was trimmed by 5 bases and J by 2 bases, leaving 12 bases between them. The CDR3 DNA sequence: TGTGCCAGCAGCCCTCTAGGGGCTCAAGAGACCCAGTACTTC. Amino acid sequence: CASSPLGAQETQYF.

The genes are TRBV4-1 and TRBJ2-3; 13 bases map to TRBD2. CDR3 length: 21 residues. Germline V lookup: CDR1 MGHRA, CDR2 YSYEKL. Unmatched junction bases numbered 12, after V lost 0 bases and J lost 0 bases. CDR3 in amino acids: CASSQDRGLAGSPASTDTQYF. CDR3 DNA: TGCGCCAGCAGCCAAGATCGGGGACTAGCGGGGAGCCCAGCTAGCACAGATACGCAGTATTTT.

This clone was seen ten or more times. Here the CDR3 reads CASSFSPGQYEQYF. The CDR3 DNA follows: TGTGCCAGCAGCTTTTCCCCTGGCCAATACGAGCAGTACTTC. The chain has TRBV7-2 and TRBJ2-7; D gene unclear. V was cut by 3 bases and J by 4 bases, with 13 bases left in between. Germline V gene lookup returns CDR1 SGHTA and CDR2 FQGNSA. The CDR3 totals 14 residues.

This sequence joins TRBV2 and TRBJ2-7; possible D gene TRBD2, 5 bases. V lost 7 bases and J lost 6, with 7 bases in between. The CDR3 loop spans 10 amino acids. Germline CDR1 reads SNHLY; CDR2 reads FYNNEI. DNA of the CDR3: TGTGCCAGCATGAGGGCCGAGCAGTACTTC. This gives the protein CASMRAEQYF.

The rearrangement links TRBV12-5 to TRBJ1-5; D uncertain. The germline V gene encodes CDR1 LGHNT and CDR2 FRNRAP. V was shortened by 0 bases and J by 7 bases, with 7 bases between the two germline ends. The CDR3 is 13 amino acids. DNA for the CDR3: TGTGCTAGTGGTTTGGTTAATAGCCAGCCCCAGCATTTT. Translation: CASGLVNSQPQHF.

This clone has more than one count but fewer than ten. The sample contains more than one DNA sequence encoding this CDR3. This chain connects TRBV9 to TRBJ1-1, with D possibly TRBD1 on 5 matching bases. The CDR3 consists of 14 residues. V dropped 0 bases and J dropped 5 bases, with 11 bases sitting between them. CDR1 and CDR2 (germline): SGDLS, YYNGEE. CDR3: CASSVAGRGTEAFF. The CDR3 nucleotides read TGTGCCAGCAGCGTAGCTGGTCGGGGGACTGAAGCTTTCTTT.

As concerns this clone: A read error may produce the germline difference seen at one junction end. The rearrangement links TRBV7-2 to TRBJ1-1; 7 positions agree with TRBD1. CDR3 size: 14 residues. Germline V gives CDR1 SGHTA, CDR2 FQGNSA. The DNA for the CDR3 is TGTGCCAGCAGTTTAGGACAGGTGAACACTGAAGCTTTCTTT. It specifies CASSLGQVNTEAFF. Supplemented by reference TRBV7-2 and TRBJ1-1, the full variable domain reads GAGVSQSPSNKVTEKGKDVELRCDPISGHTALYWYRQSLGQGLEFLIYFQGNSAPDKSGLPSDRFSAERTGGSVSTLTIQRTQQEDSAVYLCASSLGQVNTEAFFGQGTRLTVV.

This sequence joins TRBV13 and TRBJ2-3; TRBD1 might be the D (5 bases). The CDR3 extends over 15 amino acids. CDR1 is PRHDT, CDR2 FYEKMQ, per germline (reference sequence). The V end was cut by 1 base, the J end by 2 bases, with 10 bases between. The CDR3 loop is CASSLDRRSTDTQYF. The CDR3 coding sequence is TGTGCCAGCAGCTTAGACAGGAGATCCACAGATACGCAGTATTTT.

The rearrangement links TRBV18 to TRBJ1-3; D possibly corresponds to TRBD1 (6 bases). Trimming cost V 3 bases and J 0 bases, with 9 bases left between them. Germline values: CDR1 KGHSH, CDR2 LQKENI. The CDR3 is 15 amino acids. As DNA, the CDR3 is TGTGCCAGCTCACCTAGACAGGACTCTGGAAACACCATATATTTT. Its protein is CASSPRQDSGNTIYF.

This rearrangement joins TRBV6-4 to TRBJ2-2, with 14 bases lining up with TRBD2. This CDR3 region has 16 residues. From germline, CDR1 is MRHNA and CDR2 SNTAGT. J lost 6 bases, V lost 6 bases, and 6 bases had no gene match. The CDR3 nucleotides are TGTGCCAGCAGCGGGACTAGCGGGGGCACTGCCGGGGAGCTGTTTTTT. This codes for CASSGTSGGTAGELFF.

This CDR3 is CARRCRGAPDIQYF. Written as DNA, the CDR3 is TGTGCCAGAAGGTGTCGGGGGGCCCCCGACATTCAGTACTTC. The chain combines TRBV5-3 with TRBJ2-4, with TRBD2 as a possible D gene (7 bases). TRBV5-3 is classed as an ORF, of uncertain function. The CDR3 contains 14 residues. V was shortened by 5 bases and J by 8 bases, with 17 bases between the two germline ends.

Remarks on this clone: The same CDR3 is also encoded by other DNA sequences in this sample. The chain has TRBV7-2 and TRBJ1-2; 9 nucleotides line up with TRBD1. Germline V gives CDR1 SGHTA, CDR2 FQGNSA. The ends lost 1 base at V and 8 bases at J; junction bases unmatched: 2. CDR3 size: 13 residues. In DNA form, the CDR3 reads TGTGCCAGCAGCTTAGACAGGGGGCGAGGCTACACCTTC. This encodes CASSLDRGRGYTF.

The chain links TRBV5-1 to TRBJ2-1; 13 bases match TRBD2. The CDR3 has 18 amino acids. In germline, CDR1 is SGHRS, CDR2 YFSETQ. V shed 4 bases, J shed 0 bases, and the junction held 7 bases outside the gene matches. CDR3 sequence (DNA): TGCGCCAGCAGCAGACTAGCGGGGGGTATGGGCTCCTACAATGAGCAGTTCTTC. It specifies CASSRLAGGMGSYNEQFF. The whole variable domain, remainder taken from reference TRBV5-1 and TRBJ2-1, is KAGVTQTPRYLIKTRGQQVTLSCSPISGHRSVSWYQQTPGQGLQFLFEYFSETQRNKGNFPGRFSGRQFSNSRSEMNVSTLELGDSALYLCASSRLAGGMGSYNEQFFGPGTRLTVL.

The chain combines TRBV6-5 with TRBJ2-1; a weak D match, TRBD1 (5 bases). Germline V gene data show CDR1 as MNHEY and CDR2 as SVGAGI. Trimming took 4 bases from V and 3 from J, leaving 10 bases between them. The length of the CDR3 is 14 residues. CDR3 sequence reads: CASSSRVGYNEQFF. The DNA of the CDR3 is TGTGCCAGCAGTTCCAGGGTCGGCTACAATGAGCAGTTCTTC.

The V gene is TRBV18, the J gene TRBJ1-4, with a possible D match to TRBD1 (5 bases). In germline, CDR1 is KGHSH, CDR2 LQKENI. The CDR3 contains 15 residues. V was trimmed by 3 bases and J by 2 bases, leaving 10 bases between them. In nucleotides, the CDR3 is TGTGCCAGCTCACCGCAGGGTTTGACTAATGAAAAACTGTTTTTT. The encoded protein is CASSPQGLTNEKLFF.

In this sample, this clone turned up once. V and J are TRBV6-5 and TRBJ1-1; tentative D call: TRBD1 (5 bases). This CDR3 comprises 13 residues. The germline V gene has CDR1 MNHEY and CDR2 SVGAGI. V dropped 0 bases and J dropped 5 bases, with 7 bases sitting between them. DNA of the CDR3: TGTGCCAGCAGTTACTCGCAGGGAACTGAAGCTTTCTTT. This translates into CASSYSQGTEAFF.

The chain employs TRBV18 and TRBJ1-1; D perhaps matches TRBD1 (6 bases). The CDR3 totals 13 residues. The V end was cut by 3 bases, the J end by 4 bases, with 9 bases between. CDR1 is KGHSH, CDR2 LQKENI, per germline. The CDR3, as DNA: TGTGCCAGCTCACCCCAGGGGATCACTGAAGCTTTCTTT. Residues: CASSPQGITEAFF.

This clone showed up just once. This sequence joins TRBV12-5 and TRBJ2-1; 8 positions match TRBD2. The CDR3 sequence is 15 residues long. The ends lost 7 bases at V and 5 bases at J; junction bases unmatched: 10. Per the germline V gene, CDR1 is LGHNT and CDR2 is FRNRAP. The CDR3 DNA reads as TGTGCTAGTGACCCGGGACTAGGAAGGGACAATGAGCAGTTCTTC. This sequence encodes CASDPGLGRDNEQFF. Complete variable domain (other parts from reference TRBV12-5 and TRBJ2-1): DARVTQTPRHKVTEMGQEVTMRCQPILGHNTVFWYRQTMMQGLELLAYFRNRAPLDDSGMPKDRFSAEMPDATLATLKIQPSEPRDSAVYFCASDPGLGRDNEQFFGPGTRLTVL.

Points on this clone: Other DNA sequences in the sample encode the same CDR3. This chain links TRBV27 with TRBJ2-1; TRBD1 matches 11 bases. The CDR3 sequence is 15 residues long. The V gene's germline CDR1 is MNHEY and CDR2 SMNVEV (reference sequence). With 5 bases clipped from V and 3 bases from J, the junction kept 3 bases outside the gene matches. The CDR3 bases are TGTGCCAGCAGTCTAGGGACAGGGGGCTACAATGAGCAGTTCTTC. It encodes CASSLGTGGYNEQFF.